Listed below are T cell receptor beta chains from one sample, sequenced in a study of T cell responses to AZD1222 COVID-19 vaccine. Only in-frame clones appear in the TCRdb table, and some are missing; sequencing was by immunoSEQ multiplex PCR. The sample shows about 140,000 clones, around nine tenths of them seen only once. Source: peripheral blood, taken on day 0 of AZD1222 vaccination. The receptors derive from an adult in good health. The CDR3 runs from the conserved cysteine through the conserved F or W. Each record gives: CDR3 length, J gene, D gene, clone size, V gene, CDR3 protein, CDR3 DNA. D genes are given only for firm matches. Part of the rows lack a size; the others show once, few, many or a class for expanded clones.

length: 12; J: TRBJ1-1; D: TRBD1; size: once; V: TRBV19; CDR3: CASRDRASEAFF; DNA: TGTGCCAGCCGGGACAGGGCGTCTGAAGCTTTCTTT
length: 12; J: TRBJ1-1; D: .; size: .; V: TRBV6-6; CDR3: CASSYSKSEAFF; DNA: TGTGCCAGCAGTTACTCTAAATCTGAAGCTTTCTTT
length: 14; J: TRBJ2-7; D: TRBD1; size: .; V: TRBV3-1/TRBV3-2; CDR3: CASSRAGGPYEQYF; DNA: TGTGCCAGCAGCCGAGCAGGGGGCCCCTACGAGCAGTACTTC
length: 15; J: TRBJ2-2; D: TRBD1; size: .; V: TRBV11-3; CDR3: CASSFGTGRTGELFF; DNA: TGTGCCAGCAGCTTTGGGACAGGCCGGACCGGGGAGCTGTTTTTT
length: 13; J: TRBJ1-2; D: .; size: .; V: TRBV5-4; CDR3: CASSSPGSRGYTF; DNA: TGTGCCAGCAGCTCGCCGGGCTCTAGAGGCTACACCTTC
length: 14; J: TRBJ1-5; D: .; size: .; V: TRBV5-1; CDR3: CASSLGGGNQPQHF; DNA: TGCGCCAGCAGCTTGGGGGGCGGCAATCAGCCCCAGCATTTT
length: 15; J: TRBJ2-4; D: .; size: .; V: TRBV7-9; CDR3: CASSFSEVAKNIQYF; DNA: TGTGCCAGCAGCTTCTCGGAGGTGGCCAAAAACATTCAGTACTTC
length: 17; J: TRBJ2-3; D: TRBD2; size: .; V: TRBV14; CDR3: CASSQVGLAGRTDTQYF; DNA: TGTGCCAGCAGCCAAGTAGGACTAGCGGGACGCACAGATACGCAGTATTTT
length: 17; J: TRBJ1-4; D: TRBD1; size: .; V: TRBV4-3; CDR3: CASSPGTGKKGREKLFF; DNA: TGCGCCAGCAGCCCGGGGACAGGGAAGAAGGGGAGGGAAAAACTGTTTTTT
length: 15; J: TRBJ2-1; D: TRBD2; size: .; V: TRBV10-3; CDR3: CAISGLAGGPGEQFF; DNA: TGTGCCATCAGTGGGTTAGCGGGGGGGCCGGGTGAGCAGTTCTTC
length: 14; J: TRBJ1-4; D: .; size: .; V: TRBV19; CDR3: CASRAGTTFSFPFF; DNA: TGTGCCAGCCGCGCGGGGACAACTTTTAGTTTTCCGTTTTTT
length: 17; J: TRBJ2-1; D: .; size: .; V: TRBV6-1; CDR3: CASSDFGGLEVYNEQFF; DNA: TGTGCCAGCAGTGACTTCGGGGGATTGGAGGTCTACAATGAGCAGTTCTTC
length: 16; J: TRBJ2-3; D: .; size: .; V: TRBV5-1; CDR3: CASSSSGGPSTDTQYF; DNA: TGCGCCAGCAGCTCCTCGGGGGGCCCTAGCACAGATACGCAGTATTTT
length: 20; J: TRBJ2-3; D: TRBD2; size: .; V: TRBV5-1; CDR3: CASSLGGSGTSGGASDTQYF; DNA: TGCGCCAGCAGCTTGGGAGGGTCCGGGACTAGCGGGGGGGCCTCGGATACGCAGTATTTT
length: 14; J: TRBJ1-2; D: .; size: .; V: TRBV5-1; CDR3: CASSLAGVDYGYTF; DNA: TGCGCCAGCAGCTTGGCCGGGGTGGACTATGGCTACACCTTC
length: 12; J: TRBJ1-6; D: .; size: .; V: TRBV4-3; CDR3: CASSQVTGPLHF; DNA: TGCGCCAGCAGCCAAGTAACGGGCCCCCTCCACTTT
length: 13; J: TRBJ2-7; D: .; size: .; V: TRBV19; CDR3: CASSTYRGGEQYF; DNA: TGTGCCAGTAGTACGTACAGGGGAGGCGAGCAGTACTTC
length: 14; J: TRBJ1-6; D: TRBD1; size: .; V: TRBV7-2; CDR3: CASSITGGNSPLHF; DNA: TGTGCCAGCAGCATAACAGGGGGAAATTCACCCCTCCACTTT
length: 12; J: TRBJ2-7; D: .; size: .; V: TRBV28; CDR3: CASSLLTYEQYF; DNA: TGTGCCAGCAGCCTACTGACTTACGAGCAGTACTTC
length: 19; J: TRBJ1-4; D: TRBD1; size: .; V: TRBV3-1/TRBV3-2; CDR3: CASSPRPPGTGTTNEKLFF; DNA: TGTGCCAGCAGCCCTCGACCACCCGGGACAGGGACAACTAATGAAAAACTGTTTTTT
length: 12; J: TRBJ2-5; D: .; size: .; V: TRBV5-1; CDR3: CASSLGGEAQYF; DNA: TGCGCCAGCAGCTTGGGAGGAGAGGCCCAGTACTTC
length: 17; J: TRBJ2-7; D: .; size: .; V: TRBV21-1; CDR3: CASSKLWAEKPTMEQYF; DNA: TGTGCCAGCAGCAAACTTTGGGCAGAAAAACCTACGATGGAGCAGTACTTC
length: 15; J: TRBJ2-2; D: .; size: .; V: TRBV2; CDR3: CASSDSRTNTGELFF; DNA: TGTGCCAGCAGTGACTCGCGCACGAACACCGGGGAGCTGTTTTTT
length: 14; J: TRBJ1-3; D: .; size: .; V: TRBV7-3; CDR3: CASSLLSSGNTIYF; DNA: TGTGCCAGCAGCTTACTCAGCTCTGGAAACACCATATATTTT